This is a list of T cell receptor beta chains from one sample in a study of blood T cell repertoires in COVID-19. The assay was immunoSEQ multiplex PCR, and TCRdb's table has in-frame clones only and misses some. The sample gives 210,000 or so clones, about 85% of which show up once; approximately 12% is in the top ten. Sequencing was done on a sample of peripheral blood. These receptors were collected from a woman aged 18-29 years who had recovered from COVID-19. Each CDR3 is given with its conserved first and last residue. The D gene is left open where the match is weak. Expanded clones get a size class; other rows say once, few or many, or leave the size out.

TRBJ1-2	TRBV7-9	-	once	TGTGCCAGCAGCTTAATCGGTACAGCTAACTATGGCTACACCTTC	CASSLIGTANYGYTF
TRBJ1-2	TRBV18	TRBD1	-	TGTGCCAGCTCACTCCGGACAGGGGAGGTGTATGGCTACACCTTC	CASSLRTGEVYGYTF
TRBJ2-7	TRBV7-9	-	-	TGTGCCAGCGCACTGACTACCGAGCAGTACTTC	CASALTTEQYF
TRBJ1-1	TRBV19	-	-	TGTGCCAGTACCAACCTTCGGGGACAACAAGCTTTCTTT	CASTNLRGQQAFF
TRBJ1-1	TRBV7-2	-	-	TGTGCCAGCAGCTTAGAACACGCGAACACTGAAGCTTTCTTT	CASSLEHANTEAFF
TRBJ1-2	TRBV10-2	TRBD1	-	TGCGCCAGCAGTGAGTCGAGGACAGGGGGCCCGAGCGCTGGCTACACCTTC	CASSESRTGGPSAGYTF
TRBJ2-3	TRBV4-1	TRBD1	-	TGCGCCAGCAGCCAGCGACAGGGTGGGTCAGATACGCAGTATTTT	CASSQRQGGSDTQYF
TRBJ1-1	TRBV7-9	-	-	TGTGCCAGCAGCACCCTCACAGGGTGGAGGACTGAAGCTTTCTTT	CASSTLTGWRTEAFF
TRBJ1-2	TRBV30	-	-	TGTGCCTGGGAGAGAGGGTATGGCTACACCTTC	CAWERGYGYTF
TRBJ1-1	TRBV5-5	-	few	TGTGCCAGCAGCTTCCAAGGGGGCACTGAAGCTTTCTTT	CASSFQGGTEAFF
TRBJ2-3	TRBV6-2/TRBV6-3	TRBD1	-	TGTGCCAGCAGTAAGGGGACAGGGCACACAGATACGCAGTATTTT	CASSKGTGHTDTQYF
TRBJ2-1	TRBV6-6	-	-	TGTGCCAGCAGGGCCGGGATAGAGCAGTTCTTC	CASRAGIEQFF
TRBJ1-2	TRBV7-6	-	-	TGTGCCAGCAGCTTAGCGGAGGGAGAATACGGTGGCTACACCTTC	CASSLAEGEYGGYTF
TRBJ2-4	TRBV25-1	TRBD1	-	TGTGCCAGCAGTGGAACCGGGACAGATAACATTCAGTACTTC	CASSGTGTDNIQYF
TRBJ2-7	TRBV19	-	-	TGTGCCAGTAAAGATCACTTAACTTACGAGCAGTACTTC	CASKDHLTYEQYF
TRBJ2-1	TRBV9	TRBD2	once	TGTGCCAGCAGCGTATTGGCGGGAGGGCTGGGGAACAATGAGCAGTTCTTC	CASSVLAGGLGNNEQFF
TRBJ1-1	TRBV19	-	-	TGTGCCAGTACCCGACAGGTATTTTTGAACACTGAAGCTTTCTTT	CASTRQVFLNTEAFF
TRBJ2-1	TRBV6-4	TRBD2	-	TGTGCCAGCAGTCTTAGCGGGAGGACGACCAATGAGCAGTTCTTC	CASSLSGRTTNEQFF
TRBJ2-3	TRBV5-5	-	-	TGTGCCAGCAGCCCGGCAGATACGCAGTATTTT	CASSPADTQYF
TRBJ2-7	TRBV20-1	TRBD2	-	TGCAGTGCTAGTCGGGGGGAGGGCCTATCCAACGAGCAGTACTTC	CSASRGEGLSNEQYF
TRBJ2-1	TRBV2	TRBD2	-	TGTGCCAGCTCGACTAGCGGGCGCAATGAGCAGTTCTTC	CASSTSGRNEQFF
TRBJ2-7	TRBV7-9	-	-	TGTGCCAGCAGCTTTGACTCCCTACGAGAGCAGTACTTC	CASSFDSLREQYF
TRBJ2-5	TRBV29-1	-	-	TGCAGCGTTGAGGACAGAAAAGAGACCCAGTACTTC	CSVEDRKETQYF
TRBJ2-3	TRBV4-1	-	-	TGCGCCAGCAGCCACCCTTCGACGGGAGAAGGGGCAGATACGCAGTATTTT	CASSHPSTGEGADTQYF
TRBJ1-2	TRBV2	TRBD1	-	TGTGCCAGCAGTGAAAGGGGACAGGCGATGAATGGCTACACCTTC	CASSERGQAMNGYTF
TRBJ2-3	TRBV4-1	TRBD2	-	TGCGCCAGCAGCCAAGTTACCCCGGGACTAGTAGAGTATTTT	CASSQVTPGLVEYF
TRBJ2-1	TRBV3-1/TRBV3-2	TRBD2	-	TGTGCCAGCAGTCAACTAGCGGGTTCCTACAATGAGCAGTTCTTC	CASSQLAGSYNEQFF
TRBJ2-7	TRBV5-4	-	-	TGTGCCAGCAGCGACGGCCTGACCGGGACAATCTACGAGCAGTACTTC	CASSDGLTGTIYEQYF
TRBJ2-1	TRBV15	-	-	TGTGCCACCAGTCCCTGGGGGCGGGAGCAGTTCTTC	CATSPWGREQFF
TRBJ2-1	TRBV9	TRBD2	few	TGTGCCAGCAGCGTAACCTGGAGTAGCGGGGATGAGCAGTTCTTC	CASSVTWSSGDEQFF
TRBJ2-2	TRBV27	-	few	TGTGCCAGTTCGGACAGAAACACCGGGGAGCTGTTTTTT	CASSDRNTGELFF
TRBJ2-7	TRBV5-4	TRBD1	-	TGTGCCAGCAGCCCAACCGGGACAGGCTCCTACGAGCAGTACTTC	CASSPTGTGSYEQYF
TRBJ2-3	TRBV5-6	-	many	TGTGCCAGCAGAGCGACTGGATATACGCAGTATTTT	CASRATGYTQYF
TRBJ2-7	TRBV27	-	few	TGTGCCAGCAGTTTATCGGGTAGGACAGTCCCCTACGAGCAGTACTTC	CASSLSGRTVPYEQYF
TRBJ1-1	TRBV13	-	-	TGTGCCAGCAGCCCACGACAGGAGACTTACACTGAAGCTTTCTTT	CASSPRQETYTEAFF
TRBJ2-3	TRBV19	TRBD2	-	TGTGCCAGTAGTGGGGATAGCGGGAGGGCCGGCACGCAGTATTTT	CASSGDSGRAGTQYF
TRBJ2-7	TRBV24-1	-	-	TGTGCCACCAGTTCTACACCAGGGTACGAGCAGTACTTC	CATSSTPGYEQYF
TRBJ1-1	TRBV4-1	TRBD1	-	TGCGCCAGCAGCCCGGGACAGGCGAACACTGAAGCTTTCTTT	CASSPGQANTEAFF